This T cell receptor beta chain was sequenced in a study of shared clonotypes between healthy human individuals. This CDR3 is 15 amino acids long. Germline trimming cut 4 bases from V and 5 bases from J; bases unmatched to any gene: 5. From germline, CDR1 is SNHLY and CDR2 FYNNEI. Worth noting for this clone: The target antigen is unknown.

The method was immunoSEQ multiplex PCR; TCRdb's version includes in-frame clones alone and lacks a portion of them. The repertoire holds roughly 680,000 clones, with over 60% as singletons. Study-level results: Shared across several donors were 5% to 6% of the naive CD4 clonotypes.

This receptor was identified in a woman in her thirties in good health. The chain couples TRBV2 to TRBJ1-4; 9 bases fit TRBD1. The material sequenced was memory CD4+ T cells sorted from blood. Stated subset: CD45RA-negative fraction. The CDR3 spells CASSVATGGNEKLFF. CDR3 nucleotides: TGTGCCAGCAGTGTAGCGACAGGGGGGAATGAAAAACTGTTTTTT.